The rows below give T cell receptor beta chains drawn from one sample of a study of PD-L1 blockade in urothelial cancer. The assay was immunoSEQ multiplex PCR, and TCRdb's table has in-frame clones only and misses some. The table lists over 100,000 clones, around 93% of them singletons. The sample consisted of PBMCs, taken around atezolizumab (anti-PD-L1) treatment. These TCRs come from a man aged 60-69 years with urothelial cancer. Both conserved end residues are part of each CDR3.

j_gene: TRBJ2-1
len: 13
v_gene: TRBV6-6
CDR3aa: CASSTSGESEQFF

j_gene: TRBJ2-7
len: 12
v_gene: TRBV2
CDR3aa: CASSVQGNEQYF

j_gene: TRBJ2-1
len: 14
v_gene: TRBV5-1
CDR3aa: CASRLAPTYNEQFF

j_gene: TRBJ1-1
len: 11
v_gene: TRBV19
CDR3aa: CASRREIEAFF

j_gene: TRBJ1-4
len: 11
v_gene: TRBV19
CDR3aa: CASSFSGKLFF

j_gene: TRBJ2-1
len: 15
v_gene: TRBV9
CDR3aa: CASSAGGPLSREQFF

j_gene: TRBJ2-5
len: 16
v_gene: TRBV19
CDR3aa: CASSQRRGGTQETQYF

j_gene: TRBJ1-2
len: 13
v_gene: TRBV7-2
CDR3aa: CASSVREVGGYTF

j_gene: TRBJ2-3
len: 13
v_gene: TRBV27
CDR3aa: CASKMTSEDTQYF

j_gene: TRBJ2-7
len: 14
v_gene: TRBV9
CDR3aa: CASSVAGQGSEQYF

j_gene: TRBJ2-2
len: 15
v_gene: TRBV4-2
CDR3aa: CASSQPSANTGELFF

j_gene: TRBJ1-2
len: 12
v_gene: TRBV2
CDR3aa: CASSEQNYGYTF

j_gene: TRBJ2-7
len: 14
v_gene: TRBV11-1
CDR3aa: CASSASAVDYEQYF

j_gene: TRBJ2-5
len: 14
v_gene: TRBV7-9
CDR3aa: CASSAGQVQETQYF